This T cell receptor beta chain originates from a study of siplizumab effects on memory and regulatory T cells. Data came from immunoSEQ multiplex PCR; TCRdb stores just in-frame clones and leaves some out. This table holds 100,000 or so clones, more than 90% found once. Study-wide results and caveats: The study found naive T cells seemingly more diverse than memory cells and seemingly major alloresponse contributors. Mappable alloreactive CD4+ clones came from Treg cells more than 55% of the time on average with siplizumab, against about 26% in controls. Proof of suppressive function in proliferating Tregs from siplizumab cultures was not established. Alloreactive clones mapping to unstimulated subsets formed only a minor fraction.

About this clone: Antigen: not known.

This sequence was found in a human donor in good health. The sequenced sample consisted of CD4+ T cells sorted from blood.

CDR3 nucleotide sequence: TGTGCCAGCACCTCTCGGCCAGCCCAGGGGTACGAGCAGTACTTC. Its protein product is CASTSRPAQGYEQYF. The chain joins TRBV2 to TRBJ2-7; D is possibly TRBD1 (6 bases). Germline CDR1 and CDR2: SNHLY and FYNNEI. Trimming shortened V by 7 bases and J by 4 bases, and 20 bases separated the two germline ends. The CDR3 consists of 15 residues.